The 22 T cell receptor beta chains below were found in one sample sequenced in a study of blood T cell repertoires in COVID-19. Data came from immunoSEQ multiplex PCR; TCRdb stores just in-frame clones and leaves some out. Of about 220,000 clones listed, roughly 80% are singletons. The specimen was peripheral blood. The receptors shown here come from a man aged 30 to 39 with active or convalescent COVID-19.

This clone was seen just once. The V and J genes are TRBV5-1 and TRBJ2-1, with a tentative D call TRBD2 (6 bases). CDR1 SGHRS and CDR2 YFSETQ come from the germline V gene. V lost 4 bases to trimming and J lost 1 base, with 9 bases between them. This CDR3 is 14 amino acids long. The CDR3 coding sequence is TGCGCCAGCAGCAGAGGGACTTCCTACAATGAGCAGTTCTTC. It specifies CASSRGTSYNEQFF. Looking up the rest from reference TRBV5-1 and TRBJ2-1 gives the full variable domain: KAGVTQTPRYLIKTRGQQVTLSCSPISGHRSVSWYQQTPGQGLQFLFEYFSETQRNKGNFPGRFSGRQFSNSRSEMNVSTLELGDSALYLCASSRGTSYNEQFFGPGTRLTVL.

V gene TRBV7-2 combines with J gene TRBJ2-3, with a possible D match to TRBD2 (5 bases). The V gene's germline CDR1 is SGHTA and CDR2 FQGNSA. V was cut by 1 base and J by 1 base, with 9 bases left in between. This CDR3 contains 15 residues. The CDR3 region is CASSLDGIRTDTQYF. In nucleotides, the CDR3 is TGTGCCAGCAGCTTAGACGGGATTCGCACAGATACGCAGTATTTT.

CDR3 sequence reads: CASKSSGRGHTEAFF. DNA of the CDR3: TGTGCCAGCAAGTCCTCGGGCAGGGGCCACACTGAAGCTTTCTTT. The chain has TRBV6-6 and TRBJ1-1; TRBD1 is a possible D gene (6 bases). CDR3 length: 15 amino acids. With 7 bases removed from V and 3 bases from J, the gap between germline ends came to 18 bases. Germline loops: CDR1 MNHNY, CDR2 SVGAGI (reference sequence).

In DNA form, the CDR3 reads TGTGCCAGCTCACACGGACAGAACAACTATGGCTACACCTTC. Protein: CASSHGQNNYGYTF. The chain employs TRBV18 and TRBJ1-2; weak D call: TRBD1 (6 bases). CDR1 and CDR2 from the germline V gene are KGHSH and LQKENI. V gave up 4 bases and J gave up 2 bases, with 11 bases separating them. This CDR3 comprises 14 residues. The full variable domain, with the rest looked up from reference TRBV18 and TRBJ1-2, is NAGVMQNPRHLVRRRGQEARLRCSPMKGHSHVYWYRQLPEEGLKFMVYLQKENIIDESGMPKERFSAEFPKEGPSILRIQQVVRGDSAAYFCASSHGQNNYGYTFGSGTRLTVV.

CDR3 nucleotides: TGCAGCGTTGTAGGCGACAGGGCTGGAAACACCATATATTTT. The encoded protein is CSVVGDRAGNTIYF. The rearrangement links TRBV29-1 to TRBJ1-3, with 7 bases fitting TRBD1. The trim removed 4 bases at V and 2 bases at J, leaving 5 bases unmatched. This CDR3 has 14 amino acids. Germline V gene lookup returns CDR1 SQVTM and CDR2 ANQGSEA.

This chain uses TRBV6-5 with TRBJ1-1; D is possibly TRBD1 (5 bases). The germline V gene has CDR1 MNHEY and CDR2 SVGAGI. CDR3 length: 15 residues. V was trimmed by 5 bases and J by 1 base, leaving 14 bases between them. The CDR3 loop is CASSTRGDANTEAFF. The CDR3 DNA reads TGTGCCAGCAGTACACGGGGGGACGCGAACACTGAAGCTTTCTTT.

The chain joins TRBV5-1 to TRBJ2-4; D may be TRBD2 (7 bases). This CDR3 comprises 19 residues. V was shortened by 3 bases and J by 0 bases, with 22 bases between the two germline ends. CDR1 is SGHRS and CDR2 is YFSETQ in the germline V gene. The CDR3 spells CASSSPRGGGLLAKNIQYF. Here the CDR3 DNA reads TGCGCCAGCAGCTCACCCAGGGGAGGGGGACTACTAGCCAAAAACATTCAGTACTTC. The full variable domain, with the rest looked up from reference TRBV5-1 and TRBJ2-4, is KAGVTQTPRYLIKTRGQQVTLSCSPISGHRSVSWYQQTPGQGLQFLFEYFSETQRNKGNFPGRFSGRQFSNSRSEMNVSTLELGDSALYLCASSSPRGGGLLAKNIQYFGAGTRLSVL.

The chain is built from TRBV28 and TRBJ1-2; TRBD1 might be the D (6 bases). Germline V CDR1 and CDR2: MDHEN, SYDVKM. Trimming took off 6 bases at V and 5 bases at J, with 16 bases between the two ends. This CDR3 is built from 14 residues. CDR3 nucleotide sequence: TGTGCCAGCAGGGCACAGGGCCCCGTTTATGGCTACACCTTC. Translation: CASRAQGPVYGYTF.

The chain uses TRBV6-5 and TRBJ1-2, with a possible D match to TRBD1 (6 bases). Between the trimmed V and J ends, which lost 2 bases and 2 bases, there was a span of 9 bases. This CDR3 contains 14 residues. Germline V lookup: CDR1 MNHEY, CDR2 SVGAGI. The CDR3 DNA reads TGTGCCAGCAGTTACGGCACAGGGAACTATGGCTACACCTTC. As protein: CASSYGTGNYGYTF.

V and J are TRBV5-6 and TRBJ2-7, with 7 bases fitting TRBD1. V gave up 2 bases and J gave up 5 bases; unmatched junction bases: 10. Germline V gives CDR1 SGHDT, CDR2 YYEEEE. There are 15 residues in the CDR3. In nucleotides, the CDR3 is TGTGCCAGCAGCTTTATCGACAGGGCCCCCGACGAGCAGTACTTC. Amino acids: CASSFIDRAPDEQYF.

The V gene is TRBV11-2, the J gene TRBJ2-2; 8 bases line up with TRBD2. Germline trimming cut 5 bases from V and 0 bases from J; bases unmatched to any gene: 5. CDR1 is SGHAT and CDR2 is FQNNGV in the germline V gene. The CDR3 is made up of 16 amino acids. The CDR3 reads CASSPTSGTNTGELFF. The CDR3 DNA reads as TGTGCCAGCAGCCCCACTAGCGGAACGAACACCGGGGAGCTGTTTTTT.

The chain recombines TRBV3-1 (or the pseudogene TRBV3-2) with TRBJ2-7; 9 bases line up with TRBD2. The CDR3 sequence is 15 residues long. The trim removed 4 bases at V and 5 bases at J, leaving 9 bases unmatched. Germline CDR1 is LGHDT and CDR2 is YNNKEL (reference sequence). CDR3 coding DNA: TGTGCCAGCAGCCTAGGACTAGCGAGTGCCCACGAGCAGTACTTC. This translates into CASSLGLASAHEQYF.

This chain links TRBV4-3 with TRBJ2-1; 13 nucleotides line up with TRBD2. The J segment lost 2 bases and the V segment lost 0 bases, leaving 4 bases of the junction unmatched. Germline CDR1 LGHNA, CDR2 YSLEER. CDR3 size: 18 residues. The CDR3 spells CASSQDFTSGRAYNEQFF. For the CDR3, the DNA is TGCGCCAGCAGCCAAGACTTCACTAGCGGGAGGGCCTACAATGAGCAGTTCTTC.

The chain recombines TRBV7-2 with TRBJ1-4; TRBD1 is a possible D gene (6 bases). In germline, CDR1 is SGHTA, CDR2 FQGNSA. The CDR3 runs 16 residues. V dropped 1 base and J dropped 3 bases, with 12 bases sitting between them. CDR3 bases: TGTGCCAGCAGCTTAGGGACAGTCTACCCTAATGAAAAACTGTTTTTT. The encoded protein is CASSLGTVYPNEKLFF.

This chain connects TRBV6-2 or TRBV6-3 to TRBJ1-2; 7 nucleotides match TRBD1. CDR1 and CDR2 from the germline V gene are MNHEY and SVGEGT. The length of the CDR3 is 13 residues. The junction had 5 bases not matched to a gene; V was cut back by 6 bases and J by 4 bases. Written as DNA, the CDR3 is TGTGCCAGCAGCCCCTCAGGGGGCTATGGCTACACCTTC. Its translation: CASSPSGGYGYTF.

This clone was counted a few times. The genes are TRBV7-9 and TRBJ2-1, with 9 positions matching TRBD1. With 7 bases clipped from V and 7 bases from J, the junction kept 11 bases outside the gene matches. CDR1 is SEHNR and CDR2 is FQNEAQ in the germline V gene (reference sequence). CDR3 length equals 15 residues. CDR3 region: CASTRPGQGGNEQFF. The CDR3 DNA follows: TGTGCCAGCACCCGTCCGGGACAGGGTGGAAATGAGCAGTTCTTC.

V and J are TRBV6-5 and TRBJ1-1, with TRBD1 as a possible D gene (5 bases). Germline CDR1 and CDR2: MNHEY and SVGAGI. The CDR3 is 14 residues long. With 6 bases removed from V and 5 bases from J, the gap between germline ends came to 16 bases. The chain's CDR3 is CASSSGQGGTEAFF. In DNA form, the CDR3 reads TGTGCCAGCAGCTCAGGGCAGGGAGGGACTGAAGCTTTCTTT.

V gene TRBV6-2 or TRBV6-3 combines with J gene TRBJ1-2, with D possibly matching TRBD1 (6 bases). CDR1 and CDR2 (germline): MNHEY, SVGEGT. The CDR3 sequence is 16 residues long. V was shortened by 6 bases and J by 4 bases, with 21 bases between the two germline ends. CDR3 DNA: TGTGCCAGCAGCGTCCCCGGGACAAAAGTCGGCTATGGCTACACCTTC. This encodes CASSVPGTKVGYGYTF.

The rearrangement links TRBV4-3 to TRBJ2-3; TRBD2 might be the D (5 bases). The CDR3 consists of 16 residues. The germline V and J ends were trimmed by 3 bases and 2 bases, with 15 bases remaining between them. CDR1 is LGHNA and CDR2 is YSLEER in the germline V gene. The CDR3 sequence: CASSQYPAGVTDTQYF. DNA for the CDR3: TGCGCCAGCAGCCAGTATCCGGCCGGGGTCACAGATACGCAGTATTTT.

This clone has only one observation. This chain links TRBV19 with TRBJ1-5; 7 bases agree with TRBD1. The junction had 9 bases not matched to a gene; V was cut back by 4 bases and J by 6 bases. Germline V gene lookup returns CDR1 LNHDA and CDR2 SQIVND (reference sequence). This CDR3 has 15 amino acids. Here the CDR3 reads CASSKEQGWAQPQHF. The CDR3 coding sequence is TGTGCCAGTAGTAAAGAACAGGGGTGGGCTCAGCCCCAGCATTTT. Drawing the rest from reference TRBV19 and TRBJ1-5, the complete variable domain is DGGITQSPKYLFRKEGQNVTLSCEQNLNHDAMYWYRQDPGQGLRLIYYSQIVNDFQKGDIAEGYSVSREKKESFPLTVTSAQKNPTAFYLCASSKEQGWAQPQHFGDGTRLSIL.

This chain connects TRBV5-1 to TRBJ1-2; 11 nucleotides line up with TRBD1. Germline assignment: CDR1 SGHRS and CDR2 YFSETQ. This CDR3 comprises 16 residues. Germline trimming cut 4 bases from V and 5 bases from J; bases unmatched to any gene: 10. CDR3 sequence reads: CASSRTGGESRYGYTF. DNA for the CDR3: TGCGCCAGCAGCCGGACAGGGGGCGAATCCCGTTATGGCTACACCTTC.

J is TRBJ1-2 and V is TRBV24-1, with D maybe TRBD1 (6 bases). V shed 4 bases and J shed 5 bases, with 16 bases lying between them. Germline V gene sequence: CDR1 KGHDR, CDR2 SFDVKD. The CDR3 runs to 15 residues. CDR3 protein: CATSDRTGTPYGYTF. The DNA of the CDR3 is TGTGCCACCAGTGACCGGACCGGGACACCTTATGGCTACACCTTC.